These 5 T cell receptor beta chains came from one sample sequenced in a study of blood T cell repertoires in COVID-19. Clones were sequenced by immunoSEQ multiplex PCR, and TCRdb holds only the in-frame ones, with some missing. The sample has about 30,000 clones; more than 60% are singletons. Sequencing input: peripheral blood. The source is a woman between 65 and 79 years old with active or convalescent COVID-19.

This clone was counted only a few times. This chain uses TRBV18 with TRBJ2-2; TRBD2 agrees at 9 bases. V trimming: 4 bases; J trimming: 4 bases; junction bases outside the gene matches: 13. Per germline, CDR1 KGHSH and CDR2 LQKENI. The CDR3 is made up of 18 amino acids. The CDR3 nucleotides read TGTGCCAGCTCACGCTCGGCCCTTAGCGGGGGTCCCACCGGGGAGCTGTTTTTT. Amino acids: CASSRSALSGGPTGELFF.

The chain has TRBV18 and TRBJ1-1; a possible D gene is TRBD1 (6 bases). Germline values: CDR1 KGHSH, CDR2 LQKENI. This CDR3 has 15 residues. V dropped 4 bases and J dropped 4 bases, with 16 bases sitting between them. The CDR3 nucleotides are TGTGCCAGCTCACTCTACAGGGAGGGTGGCACTGAAGCTTTCTTT. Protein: CASSLYREGGTEAFF.

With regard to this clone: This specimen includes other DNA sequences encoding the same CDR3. The CDR3 reads CASSLDRGNTEAFF. The CDR3 nucleotides are TGTGCCAGCTCATTAGACAGGGGGAACACTGAAGCTTTCTTT. The chain combines TRBV18 with TRBJ1-1; 8 nucleotides line up with TRBD1. CDR3 size: 14 residues. Germline V gives CDR1 KGHSH, CDR2 LQKENI. V lost 5 bases, J lost 1 base, and 3 bases stayed unmatched.

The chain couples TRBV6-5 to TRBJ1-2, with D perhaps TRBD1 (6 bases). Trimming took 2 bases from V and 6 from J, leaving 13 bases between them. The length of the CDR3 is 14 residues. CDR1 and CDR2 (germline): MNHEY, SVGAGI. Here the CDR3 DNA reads TGTGCCAGCAGTTACCTAGGGGGTAAAGATGGCTACACCTTC. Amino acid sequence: CASSYLGGKDGYTF.

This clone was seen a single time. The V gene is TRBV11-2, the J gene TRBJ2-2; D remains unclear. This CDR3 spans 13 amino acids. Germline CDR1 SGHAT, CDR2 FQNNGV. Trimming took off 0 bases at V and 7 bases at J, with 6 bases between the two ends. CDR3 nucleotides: TGTGCCAGCAGCTTAGAGGTAGTCGGGGAGCTGTTTTTT. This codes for CASSLEVVGELFF. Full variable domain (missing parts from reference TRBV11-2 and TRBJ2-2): EAGVAQSPRYKIIEKRQSVAFWCNPISGHATLYWYQQILGQGPKLLIQFQNNGVVDDSQLPKDRFSAERLKGVDSTLKIQPAKLEDSAVYLCASSLEVVGELFFGEGSRLTVL.